This is a list of T cell receptor beta chains from one sample in a study of T-cell memory formation after mild COVID-19. Each CDR3 protein gets one entry after TCRdb re-called the 5' RACE reads with MiXCR. This sample has under 700,000 distinct CDR3 sequences, with approximately 20% found just once. Sequencing was done on a sample of PBMCs or a T cell subset sorted from them (not recorded which). The receptors here all came from an adult woman who had mild COVID-19 (a few samples of this study predate the infection). Cell type and time point are not known. CDR3s include the opening cysteine and the closing phenylalanine or tryptophan. A D gene is named only where the DNA matches it firmly. Expanded clones are given a class, and other clones once, few, many or no size at all.

V	D	size	J	DNA	CDR3
TRBV12-3/TRBV12-4	.	.	TRBJ1-5	TGTGCCAGCAGCTATTGGAGACAGCCCCAGCATTTT	CASSYWRQPQHF
TRBV12-3/TRBV12-4	.	few	TRBJ2-2	TGTGCCAGCAGTCCTCAGGGGACGCCCGGGGAGCTGTTTTTT	CASSPQGTPGELFF
TRBV6-5	.	few	TRBJ2-7	TGTGCCAGCAGTTACTCGTACGGGACCTCCTACGAGCAGTACTTC	CASSYSYGTSYEQYF
TRBV11-1	TRBD1	few	TRBJ2-1	TGTGCCAGCAGCCCCCGGACAGGAATTTACAATGAGCAGTTCTTC	CASSPRTGIYNEQFF
TRBV19	TRBD2	few	TRBJ2-7	TGTGCCAGTAGTATAGTCGCTAGCGGGAGTTACGAGCAGTACTTC	CASSIVASGSYEQYF
TRBV12-3/TRBV12-4	.	.	TRBJ2-4	TGTGCCAGCAGTTCATTCGCAGGGGACAAAAACATTCAGTACTTC	CASSSFAGDKNIQYF
TRBV12-3/TRBV12-4	.	.	TRBJ1-5	TGTGCCAGCAATCCAGGGGATTTGGGCAATCAGCCCCAGCATTTT	CASNPGDLGNQPQHF
TRBV18	.	.	TRBJ2-7	TGTGCCAGCTCACCAAAGGGAGCGACGGACCACTACGAGCAGTACTTC	CASSPKGATDHYEQYF
TRBV14	TRBD1	.	TRBJ1-6	TGTGCCAGCAGCCCGTGGACAGGGAATAATTCACCCCTCCACTTT	CASSPWTGNNSPLHF
TRBV7-9	.	few	TRBJ2-7	TGTGCCAGCAGTTCCGGGAACTCCTACGAGCAGTACTTC	CASSSGNSYEQYF
TRBV10-3	.	.	TRBJ1-2	TGTGCCATCAGAGGCCAGGGAGATTCTAACTATGGCTACACCTTC	CAIRGQGDSNYGYTF
TRBV6-4	TRBD2	many	TRBJ2-3	TGTGCCAGCAGTGACTCTAGCGGGGGGGCCGATACGCAGTATTTT	CASSDSSGGADTQYF
TRBV7-9	.	.	TRBJ1-3	TGTGCCAGCAGCTTGGCTTCGGACACCATATATTTT	CASSLASDTIYF
TRBV7-2	.	.	TRBJ2-3	TGTGCCAGCAGCTCACTGTCGACTAGCACAGATACGCAGTATTTT	CASSSLSTSTDTQYF
TRBV9	TRBD1	.	TRBJ2-2	TGTGCCAGCAGCGAGACAGGGAGTACGGAAACCGGGGAGCTGTTTTTT	CASSETGSTETGELFF
TRBV7-8	TRBD1	.	TRBJ1-6	TGTGCCAGCAGCTGGGACAGAGGTAATTCACCCCTCCACTTT	CASSWDRGNSPLHF
TRBV5-6	TRBD1	.	TRBJ2-2	TGTGCCAGCAGCCCTTCGGGGACAGGGTCAGCAGGGGAGCTGTTTTTT	CASSPSGTGSAGELFF
TRBV2	TRBD2	few	TRBJ2-1	TGTGCCAGCAGGCCACGACTAGCGGGAGGGCCGAATGAGCAGTTCTTC	CASRPRLAGGPNEQFF
TRBV12-3/TRBV12-4	.	.	TRBJ2-7	TGTGCCAGCAGTTTCTCAGGGCCCGGAGAGCAGTACTTC	CASSFSGPGEQYF
TRBV7-2	.	.	TRBJ2-7	TGTGCCAGCAGCCCTGGCGTTGGGGTTAATAGGCTCGACGAGCAGTACTTC	CASSPGVGVNRLDEQYF
TRBV7-9	.	.	TRBJ1-1	TGTGCCAGCAGCTCATCACAGGGTTTGGACACTGAAGCTTTCTTT	CASSSSQGLDTEAFF
TRBV3-1	.	.	TRBJ1-5	TGTGCCAGCAGCCACGGCCAGGTCAATCAGCCCCAGCATTTT	CASSHGQVNQPQHF
TRBV25-1	.	few	TRBJ2-3	TGTGCCAGCAGTGAGGCCGGGGGGCTGGCAGATACGCAGTATTTT	CASSEAGGLADTQYF
TRBV6-1	.	.	TRBJ2-3	TGTGCCACCAAGAAGTTGGCGGCCCTCACAGATACGCAGTATTTT	CATKKLAALTDTQYF
TRBV6-5	TRBD1	.	TRBJ2-1	TGTGCCAGCAGTTGGACAGGGGGCAGACGGACGGATAATGAGCAGTTCTTC	CASSWTGGRRTDNEQFF
TRBV3-1	.	many	TRBJ2-2	TGTGCCAGCAGCCTCGGGACCAGGGCCGGGGAGCTGTTTTTT	CASSLGTRAGELFF
TRBV12-5	.	.	TRBJ2-1	TGTGCTAGTGGTTTGGTAATGGGGTTCTCCTACAATGAGCAGTTCTTC	CASGLVMGFSYNEQFF